This TCR beta chain was observed in a study of breast tumors, draining lymph nodes, adjacent tissues. This clonotype was seen at least ten times. The CDR3 runs 14 residues. The germline V gene has CDR1 LNHNV and CDR2 YYDKDF (reference sequence). Trimming cost V 4 bases and J 6 bases; bases outside gene matches: 4. The lymph nodes were axillary draining lymph nodes from breast cancer patients. One entry per CDR3 protein results from TCRdb running MiXCR on the multiplex PCR reads. The table lists around 140,000 distinct CDR3 sequences, 20% to 25% of them singletons, with roughly 2.6% in the top ten. The gene calls are TRBV15 and TRBJ2-3, with TRBD2 identical over 10 bases. The sample taken for sequencing was axillary lymph node tissue. This clonotype was sampled from a female donor with breast cancer. Some clones in this sample may be carry-over from other donors' samples. The CDR3: CATSTTSGPDTQYF. The CDR3, as DNA: TGTGCCACCAGCACGACTAGCGGGCCCGATACGCAGTATTTT.